One and the same sample provided the 11 T cell receptor beta chains below, sequenced in a study of blood T cell repertoires in COVID-19. Clones were sequenced by immunoSEQ multiplex PCR, and TCRdb holds only the in-frame ones, with some missing. This repertoire shows some 70,000 clones, approximately 83% found once; its top ten account for more than 1.4%. The sequenced material came from peripheral blood. The receptors were sampled from an older woman with acute or convalescent COVID-19.

The rearrangement joins TRBV28 to TRBJ2-3, with 10 bases fitting TRBD2. V gave up 4 bases and J gave up 2 bases; unmatched junction bases: 12. Germline-derived CDR1 and CDR2 are MDHEN and SYDVKM. The CDR3 covers 18 residues. The CDR3 reads CASSSILKRGGNTDTQYF. The CDR3 DNA reads TGTGCCAGCAGTTCGATCCTCAAGCGGGGGGGAAACACAGATACGCAGTATTTT.

This sequence joins TRBV6-5 and TRBJ1-2; TRBD1 is a possible D gene (6 bases). The V end lost 0 bases, the J end lost 6 bases, and 17 bases lay between the germline ends. The length of the CDR3 is 16 residues. Looked up from germline, CDR1 is MNHEY and CDR2 is SVGAGI. Written as DNA, the CDR3 is TGTGCCAGCAGTTACTCGATCAGGGGCGGGTCAAATGGCTACACCTTC. As protein: CASSYSIRGGSNGYTF.

The chain recombines TRBV19 with TRBJ1-4, with 9 nucleotides matching TRBD1. Germline V CDR1 and CDR2: LNHDA, SQIVND (reference sequence). This CDR3 is 14 amino acids long. Germline trimming cut 6 bases from V and 7 bases from J; bases unmatched to any gene: 6. DNA of the CDR3: TGTGCCAGTAGCAGGACAGGGGTGGTTGAAAAACTGTTTTTT. As protein: CASSRTGVVEKLFF.

The CDR3 nucleotides are TGTGCCAGCAGTTATGACAGGGTCGAGCAGTACTTC. This codes for CASSYDRVEQYF. The genes are TRBV2 and TRBJ2-7, with 7 bases that match TRBD1. The CDR3 totals 12 residues. Germline assignment: CDR1 SNHLY and CDR2 FYNNEI. Germline trimming cut 5 bases from V and 6 bases from J; bases unmatched to any gene: 4.

The chain links TRBV5-1 to TRBJ2-3; 12 bases match TRBD1. This CDR3 contains 16 residues. Germline V gives CDR1 SGHRS, CDR2 YFSETQ. Trimming removed 1 base from V and 4 bases from J; junction bases left unmatched: 4. The CDR3 coding sequence is TGCGCCAGCAGCTTGTTTGGGACAGGGGGCGCAGATACGCAGTATTTT. It is translated as CASSLFGTGGADTQYF.

Only one count was recorded for this clone. This chain uses TRBV6-6 with TRBJ1-1; D gene uncertain. CDR1 is MNHNY, CDR2 SVGAGI, per germline (reference sequence). This CDR3 has 16 amino acids. V was shortened by 6 bases and J by 2 bases, with 19 bases between the two germline ends. The CDR3 spells CASSSGVAETNTEAFF. CDR3 DNA: TGTGCCAGCAGCTCCGGTGTTGCAGAGACTAACACTGAAGCTTTCTTT.

This clone was detected a few times. This chain uses TRBV7-2 with TRBJ1-5; 9 bases are shared with TRBD1. This CDR3 comprises 16 residues. J lost 6 bases, V lost 1 base, and 7 bases had no gene match. Looked up from germline, CDR1 is SGHTA and CDR2 is FQGNSA. The CDR3 spells CASSLDGQGFPQPQHF. In DNA form, the CDR3 reads TGTGCCAGCAGCTTAGATGGACAGGGGTTCCCTCAGCCCCAGCATTTT. Full variable domain (missing parts from reference TRBV7-2 and TRBJ1-5): GAGVSQSPSNKVTEKGKDVELRCDPISGHTALYWYRQSLGQGLEFLIYFQGNSAPDKSGLPSDRFSAERTGGSVSTLTIQRTQQEDSAVYLCASSLDGQGFPQPQHFGDGTRLSIL.

V usage is TRBV5-1 and J usage is TRBJ2-3, with TRBD2 identical over 10 bases. V trimming: 4 bases; J trimming: 1 base; junction bases outside the gene matches: 6. Looked up from germline, CDR1 is SGHRS and CDR2 is YFSETQ. The CDR3 totals 16 residues. CDR3 nucleotides: TGCGCCAGCAGCGCCTCCGGGACTAGCGGCACAGATACGCAGTATTTT. This codes for CASSASGTSGTDTQYF.

On this clone: An end of the junction differs from the germline gene, which may be a read error. The V call is TRBV5-5, the J call TRBJ1-5; no reliable D call. Per the germline V gene, CDR1 is SGHKS and CDR2 is YYEKEE (reference sequence). The CDR3 has 13 residues. The CDR3 DNA reads TGTGCCAGCAGCTTTGATAGCCATCAGCCCCAGCATTTT. This encodes CASSFDSHQPQHF.

This clone was seen once. This sequence joins TRBV5-5 and TRBJ1-2; no clear D. Trimming shortened V by 1 base and J by 0 bases, and 7 bases separated the two germline ends. Germline V gene sequence: CDR1 SGHKS, CDR2 YYEKEE (reference sequence). The CDR3 totals 14 residues. Here the CDR3 DNA reads TGTGCCAGCAGCTTGTGGGCAGCTAACTATGGCTACACCTTC. Amino acid sequence: CASSLWAANYGYTF. The full variable domain, in which reference TRBV5-5 and TRBJ1-2 provide the parts outside the CDR3, is DAGVTQSPTHLIKTRGQQVTLRCSPISGHKSVSWYQQVLGQGPQFIFQYYEKEERGRGNFPDRFSARQFPNYSSELNVNALLLGDSALYLCASSLWAANYGYTFGSGTRLTVV.

Points on this clone: Within the sample, other DNA sequences also encode this same CDR3. In nucleotides, the CDR3 is TGTGCCAGCAGTTCGACAGGAGATTATGGCTACACCTTC. This translates into CASSSTGDYGYTF. The V and J genes are TRBV6-6 and TRBJ1-2, with D perhaps matching TRBD1 (6 bases). V was shortened by 4 bases and J by 5 bases, with 11 bases between the two germline ends. Germline V gene sequence: CDR1 MNHNY, CDR2 SVGAGI (reference sequence). The CDR3 covers 13 residues.